Each of the 11 T cell receptor beta chains below was sequenced from the same sample in a study of blood T cell repertoires in COVID-19. Generated by immunoSEQ multiplex PCR, the TCRdb table keeps only in-frame clones and is missing some. The table lists over 70,000 clones, about 77% of them singletons. The sample comprised peripheral blood. These receptors originate from a woman older than 75 with acute or convalescent COVID-19.

The chain joins TRBV6-5 to TRBJ1-5; a weak D match, TRBD1 (5 bases). The V end lost 8 bases, the J end lost 0 bases, and 14 bases lay between the germline ends. This CDR3 comprises 15 residues. Germline V CDR1 and CDR2: MNHEY, SVGAGI. The CDR3 DNA is TGTGCCAGCGGAAGACAGCTAAATAGCAATCAGCCCCAGCATTTT. Protein product: CASGRQLNSNQPQHF.

The rearrangement links TRBV14 to TRBJ2-7, with D possibly being TRBD1 (6 bases). The CDR3 length is 12 residues. V was shortened by 3 bases and J by 6 bases, with 9 bases between the two germline ends. Per germline, CDR1 SGHDN and CDR2 FVKESK. The CDR3 loop reads CASSQNRVEQYF. In nucleotides, the CDR3 is TGTGCCAGCAGCCAGAACAGGGTCGAGCAGTACTTC.

The rearrangement uses TRBV2 and TRBJ2-5; possible D gene TRBD2, 7 bases. The germline CDR1 and CDR2 sequences are SNHLY and FYNNEI. The CDR3 totals 11 residues. CDR3 protein: CGRGRGETQYF. The CDR3, as DNA: TGTGGTAGGGGGAGGGGGGAGACCCAGTACTTC.

This rearrangement joins TRBV7-2 to TRBJ2-7; 10 bases map to TRBD1. Germline lookup yields CDR1 SGHTA and CDR2 FQGNSA. V dropped 5 bases and J dropped 5; count of bases not matched to a gene: 6. The CDR3 is 14 amino acids. The CDR3 is CASSIRQGANEQYF. The CDR3 nucleotides read TGTGCCAGCAGCATCAGACAGGGGGCGAACGAGCAGTACTTC. Complete variable domain (other parts from reference TRBV7-2 and TRBJ2-7): GAGVSQSPSNKVTEKGKDVELRCDPISGHTALYWYRQSLGQGLEFLIYFQGNSAPDKSGLPSDRFSAERTGGSVSTLTIQRTQQEDSAVYLCASSIRQGANEQYFGPGTRLTVT.

The chain links TRBV28 to TRBJ1-2; 7 nucleotides agree with TRBD1. The germline gives CDR1 MDHEN, CDR2 SYDVKM. The CDR3 extends over 15 amino acids. The trim removed 5 bases at V and 4 bases at J, leaving 10 bases unmatched. CDR3 loop: CASSKTGSLVYGYTF. DNA for the CDR3: TGTGCCAGCAGTAAGACAGGGTCCCTGGTCTATGGCTACACCTTC.

This clone was observed a single time. The chain employs TRBV5-1 and TRBJ2-7; 7 bases are a match to TRBD1. Per the germline V gene, CDR1 is SGHRS and CDR2 is YFSETQ. The CDR3 length is 15 residues. The V segment lost 0 bases and the J segment 2 bases; nucleotides outside the gene matches: 5. The CDR3 sequence is CASSLDRGATYEQYF. Here the CDR3 DNA reads TGCGCCAGCAGCTTGGACAGGGGAGCGACCTACGAGCAGTACTTC.

The chain links TRBV18 to TRBJ2-2; 9 nucleotides align to TRBD1. V lost 8 bases to trimming and J lost 3 bases; unmatched junction nucleotides: 4. The germline CDR1 and CDR2 sequences are KGHSH and LQKENI. The CDR3 is 14 residues long. CDR3 nucleotide sequence: TGTGCCAGCGTGGGACAGGGAGACACCGGGGAGCTGTTTTTT. Its protein product is CASVGQGDTGELFF.

This clone was seen just once. This rearrangement joins TRBV19 to TRBJ2-5; D possibly corresponds to TRBD1 (5 bases). The CDR3 spans 15 residues. Trimming left V 2 bases short and J 5 bases short, with 15 bases between. Germline V gene sequence: CDR1 LNHDA, CDR2 SQIVND (reference sequence). The CDR3 DNA reads as TGTGCCAGTAGTATAAAGGGGCAGGGCGTGGAGACCCAGTACTTC. This sequence encodes CASSIKGQGVETQYF.

The chain has TRBV5-5 and TRBJ1-2, with 7 positions matching TRBD1. V gave up 3 bases and J gave up 2 bases; unmatched junction bases: 7. Per germline, CDR1 SGHKS and CDR2 YYEKEE (reference sequence). This CDR3 region has 15 residues. The CDR3 protein is CASSSQTGSNYGYTF. Written as DNA, the CDR3 is TGTGCCAGCAGCTCACAGACAGGGAGCAACTATGGCTACACCTTC.

The chain combines TRBV6-5 with TRBJ1-2, with 10 bases that match TRBD1. V lost 2 bases to trimming and J lost 5 bases; unmatched junction nucleotides: 2. CDR1 is MNHEY and CDR2 is SVGAGI in the germline V gene. The CDR3 loop spans 14 amino acids. CDR3 sequence: CASSYTGQGYGYTF. CDR3 nucleotides: TGTGCCAGCAGTTACACGGGACAGGGGTATGGCTACACCTTC.

The chain's CDR3 is CASSRGTGGSKNIQYF. The CDR3 nucleotides read TGCGCCAGCAGCCGCGGGACAGGGGGATCCAAAAACATTCAGTACTTC. The chain recombines TRBV4-3 with TRBJ2-4; 11 nucleotides line up with TRBD1. Germline V gives CDR1 LGHNA, CDR2 YSLEER. The J segment lost 2 bases and the V segment lost 4 bases, leaving 4 bases of the junction unmatched. The CDR3 runs to 16 residues.